These T cell receptor beta chains were read from a single sample in a study of memory CD4+ T cells and cytomegalovirus serostatus. Libraries were prepared by immunoSEQ multiplex PCR; TCRdb keeps only in-frame clonotypes and omits some of them. The sample records 50,000 to 65,000 clones, 78% being singletons. The sample taken for sequencing was memory CD4+ T cells from blood. Receptors were obtained from an adult in good health and CMV-seronegative. CDR3s include the opening cysteine and the closing phenylalanine or tryptophan. D genes are given only for firm matches. Only some rows state a clone size, as once, few, many or a class for expanded clones.

clone_size j_call d_call v_call cdr3_aa cdr3_nt
- TRBJ1-3 - TRBV4-3 CASSQVTSATIYF TGCGCCAGCAGCCAAGTGACTTCCGCCACCATATATTTT
- TRBJ2-6 - TRBV6-1 CASSDLGEPGANVLTF TGTGCCAGCAGTGATTTGGGCGAACCCGGGGCCAACGTCCTGACTTTC
- TRBJ1-2 TRBD1 TRBV19 CASSIEGQGAGYTF TGTGCCAGTAGTATAGAGGGACAGGGGGCTGGCTACACCTTC
- TRBJ2-5 - TRBV27 CASSYGAGWETQYF TGTGCCAGCAGCTATGGGGCGGGGTGGGAGACCCAGTACTTC
- TRBJ2-4 - TRBV6-1 CASTGEAIQYF TGTGCCAGCACAGGGGAGGCCATTCAGTACTTC
- TRBJ1-1 TRBD1 TRBV29-1 CSVGGQGAGGTEAFF TGCAGCGTTGGGGGACAGGGGGCAGGGGGCACTGAAGCTTTCTTT
few TRBJ1-1 - TRBV6-5 CASSYYRTVEAFF TGTGCCAGCAGTTACTATAGAACGGTAGAAGCTTTCTTT
once TRBJ1-5 TRBD1 TRBV28 CASDDRGQWGRSNQPQHF TGTGCCAGCGACGACAGGGGACAATGGGGTAGGAGCAATCAGCCCCAGCATTTT
- TRBJ1-3 - TRBV28 CASRTPGSGNTIYF TGTGCCAGCAGGACTCCAGGGTCTGGAAACACCATATATTTT
once TRBJ2-5 - TRBV11-2 CASSLASQSLQETQYF TGTGCCAGCAGCTTAGCTAGCCAATCTCTCCAAGAGACCCAGTACTTC
medium-sized TRBJ2-5 - TRBV30 CAWSVAGLPETQYF TGTGCCTGGAGTGTTGCAGGGTTGCCGGAGACCCAGTACTTC
few TRBJ2-5 TRBD1 TRBV6-6 CASRVGQGGETQYF TGTGCCAGCAGGGTGGGACAGGGTGGAGAGACCCAGTACTTC
- TRBJ2-7 - TRBV5-1 CASSLASTYEQYF TGCGCCAGCAGCTTGGCGTCGACCTACGAGCAGTACTTC
- TRBJ1-2 - TRBV2 CASSETGGPYGYTF TGTGCCAGCAGTGAAACAGGAGGCCCCTATGGCTACACCTTC
- TRBJ2-3 TRBD2 TRBV4-1 CASSQVGLAGGPDTQYF TGCGCCAGCAGCCAAGTGGGACTAGCGGGGGGGCCAGATACGCAGTATTTT
- TRBJ2-2 TRBD1 TRBV19 CASTNLDRATGELFF TGTGCCAGTACCAATCTCGACAGGGCAACCGGGGAGCTGTTTTTT
- TRBJ2-7 TRBD2 TRBV28 CASSFALAGGYEQYF TGTGCCAGCAGTTTTGCACTAGCGGGGGGCTACGAGCAGTACTTC
- TRBJ2-3 - TRBV19 CASSIGRGEGTDTQYF TGTGCCAGTAGTATCGGCAGGGGAGAGGGAACAGATACGCAGTATTTT
- TRBJ1-5 - TRBV5-1 CASSLGGQYNQPQHF TGCGCCAGCAGCTTGGGTGGACAGTACAATCAGCCCCAGCATTTT
- TRBJ2-2 - TRBV2 CASSPVLNTGELFF TGTGCCAGCAGTCCCGTCTTGAACACCGGGGAGCTGTTTTTT
- TRBJ1-4 TRBD1 TRBV4-3 CASSPRQGRANEKLFF TGCGCCAGCAGCCCCCGACAGGGGCGAGCTAATGAAAAACTGTTTTTT
- TRBJ2-4 - TRBV7-2 CASSLNRGGAKNIQYF TGTGCCAGCAGCTTAAACAGGGGAGGGGCCAAAAACATTCAGTACTTC
- TRBJ1-6 - TRBV7-5 CVRSLAESLRPLNNSPLHF TGTGTCAGAAGCTTAGCAGAGTCGCTCCGCCCGCTTAATAATTCACCCCTCCACTTT
- TRBJ1-1 - TRBV6-1 CASKETVNTEAFF TGTGCCAGCAAGGAAACAGTGAACACTGAAGCTTTCTTT
- TRBJ2-5 - TRBV6-1 CASSTGFPQETQYF TGTGCCAGCAGTACAGGGTTCCCCCAAGAGACCCAGTACTTC
- TRBJ2-1 TRBD2 TRBV13 CASSWSDMASGGFYSYNEQFF TGTGCCAGCAGCTGGTCGGATATGGCTAGCGGGGGGTTTTACTCGTACAATGAGCAGTTCTTC
- TRBJ2-7 TRBD2 TRBV5-4 CASSLNPAGGPYEQYF TGTGCCAGCAGCTTGAATCCTGCGGGGGGGCCCTACGAGCAGTACTTC
- TRBJ2-7 TRBD2 TRBV5-1 CASSLRQAGGGEQYF TGCGCCAGCAGCTTAAGGCAAGCGGGGGGAGGAGAGCAGTACTTC
- TRBJ1-2 TRBD1 TRBV12-5 CASAPGQTNYGYTF TGTGCTAGTGCACCGGGACAGACTAACTATGGCTACACCTTC
- TRBJ2-5 TRBD2 TRBV6-5 CASSYSGTSGVGTQYF TGTGCCAGCAGTTACTCAGGGACTAGCGGGGTAGGGACCCAGTACTTC
- TRBJ2-7 - TRBV9 CASSQRAEGYEQYF TGTGCCAGCAGCCAGCGGGCCGAAGGCTACGAGCAGTACTTC
- TRBJ2-5 - TRBV28 CASSHGRVRGEQYF TGTGCCAGCAGCCACGGAAGGGTACGAGGGGAGCAGTACTTC
- TRBJ1-2 TRBD1 TRBV12-5 CASGSKTGDGYTF TGTGCTAGTGGTTCCAAGACAGGGGACGGCTACACCTTC
once TRBJ2-5 TRBD1 TRBV6-1 CASSEQGVYSKETQYF TGTGCCAGCAGTGAACAGGGGGTCTATTCTAAAGAGACCCAGTACTTC
- TRBJ2-7 - TRBV21-1 CASSKGDDRRYEQYF TGTGCCAGCAGCAAAGGGGACGACCGCCGCTACGAGCAGTACTTC
- TRBJ1-1 - TRBV6-5 CASSPPAGSYTEAFF TGTGCCAGCAGCCCCCCAGCTGGCAGTTACACTGAAGCTTTCTTT
- TRBJ2-7 - TRBV6-5 CASSYSPQLEQYF TGTGCCAGCAGTTACTCGCCGCAACTCGAGCAGTACTTC
- TRBJ1-5 TRBD1 TRBV30 CAWSYTLTSGTGILGGNQPQHF TGTGCCTGGAGTTACACTCTAACTTCCGGGACAGGGATTCTCGGTGGCAATCAGCCCCAGCATTTT
- TRBJ1-2 - TRBV9 CASSVGRVPYGYTF TGTGCCAGCAGCGTAGGGCGGGTCCCCTATGGCTACACCTTC
few TRBJ1-2 - TRBV29-1 CSVATLRYGYTF TGCAGCGTTGCCACTCTTCGCTATGGCTACACCTTC
- TRBJ1-1 - TRBV30 CAWSVGRRNTEAFF TGTGCCTGGAGTGTCGGAAGGCGGAACACTGAAGCTTTCTTT
- TRBJ1-1 - TRBV12-2 CASRSTNCRRPKGTEAFF TGTGCAAGTCGCTCAACCAATTGTCGGAGGCCAAAGGGCACTGAAGCTTTCTTT
- TRBJ2-5 TRBD1 TRBV28 CASSLIDREETQYF TGTGCCAGCAGTTTAATCGACAGGGAAGAGACCCAGTACTTC
few TRBJ1-6 TRBD1 TRBV5-4 CASSRTGPNSPLHF TGTGCCAGCAGCCGGACAGGGCCGAATTCACCCCTCCACTTT
- TRBJ2-2 TRBD1 TRBV12-5 CASAGQGATGELFF TGTGCTAGTGCCGGACAGGGGGCCACCGGGGAGCTGTTTTTT
- TRBJ1-6 TRBD1 TRBV5-6 CASSFYDRADSPLHF TGTGCCAGCAGCTTCTACGACAGGGCGGATTCACCCCTCCACTTT
- TRBJ2-5 - TRBV5-1 CASRGLVEAETQYF TGCGCCAGCAGGGGTTTAGTAGAGGCAGAGACCCAGTACTTC
- TRBJ2-3 TRBD2 TRBV12-5 CASGTTGTSGADTQYF TGTGCTAGTGGTACAACCGGGACTAGCGGGGCAGATACGCAGTATTTT
- TRBJ2-1 TRBD2 TRBV4-2 CASSVGLAGNEQFF TGTGCCAGCAGCGTGGGACTAGCGGGCAATGAGCAGTTCTTC
- TRBJ2-1 TRBD2 TRBV4-3 CASSYSGLAGGRGEQFF TGCGCCAGCAGCTACAGCGGACTAGCGGGGGGGCGGGGTGAGCAGTTCTTC
- TRBJ1-4 TRBD1 TRBV6-6 CASSEDRGTNEKLFF TGTGCCAGCAGTGAGGACAGGGGAACTAATGAAAAACTGTTTTTT
- TRBJ1-2 - TRBV2 CASSNDPLGYGYTF TGTGCCAGCAGCAATGACCCCCTGGGGTATGGCTACACCTTC
- TRBJ2-7 - TRBV11-3 CASSLASGNEQYF TGTGCCAGCAGCTTAGCGTCTGGGAACGAGCAGTACTTC
- TRBJ1-5 - TRBV5-4 CASSLDSNQPQHF TGTGCCAGCAGCTTGGATAGCAATCAGCCCCAGCATTTT